Reported below is one T cell receptor (beta chain). J lost 5 bases, V lost 0 bases, and 5 bases had no gene match. This CDR3 contains 16 residues. Germline CDR1 is SGDLS and CDR2 is YYNGEE. These data originate in a study of blood T cell repertoires in COVID-19. Across the whole study: Samples of COVID-19 (acute and convalescent) were obtained from the United States, Italy and Spain. From T cells, B-cell-depleted T cells, or PBMCs came the material, which was cDNA or gDNA.

How the authors handled the data: Amplifying reference gene primers gave estimates of nucleated cell counts. Some clones are missing from TCRdb's copy, which holds only in-frame ones; the method was immunoSEQ multiplex PCR. From that table come the V and J calls and clone size; the DNA was used to work out D and trimming. The sample lists 340,000 or so clones; around 83% were seen once. The sample was peripheral blood. The clonotype comes from a man aged 25 to 40 with active or convalescent COVID-19. The chain employs TRBV9 and TRBJ1-1; the match to TRBD1 covers 12 bases. The chain's CDR3 is CASSVGPGQGATEAFF. The CDR3 DNA sequence: TGTGCCAGCAGCGTAGGGCCGGGACAGGGGGCGACTGAAGCTTTCTTT.